The text below deals with one T cell receptor beta chain. No antigen is known for it. The data stem from a study of cytomegalovirus exposure and HLA in healthy donors. The PCR had 60 Vbeta and 13 Jbeta primers. TCRdb keeps only in-frame clones here, not all; method: immunoSEQ multiplex PCR. This table holds 100,000 or so clones, under 80% found once. General study results and limits: Cytomegalovirus-associated status was assigned to about 170 TCR beta chains. Reports credit the classifier with highly specific, highly sensitive diagnosis of cytomegalovirus status. TRBV6-2, TRBV6-3 and other indistinguishable V segments were excluded. Clonal expansion, a later analysis showed, was greater in HLA-associated TCR beta chains than in equally common others.

CDR3 length: 16 residues. Trimming cost V 6 bases and J 0 bases, with 17 bases left between them. CDR1 MRHNA and CDR2 SNTAGT come from the germline V gene. This receptor was taken from a man aged 35 to 55 in good health and CMV-seronegative. This chain joins TRBV6-4 and TRBJ1-2; the D is unclear. Sequencing was carried out using PBMCs. CDR3 bases: TGTGCCAGCAGATTAGCGAGTGATGTCTCTAACTATGGCTACACCTTC. Protein sequence: CASRLASDVSNYGYTF.